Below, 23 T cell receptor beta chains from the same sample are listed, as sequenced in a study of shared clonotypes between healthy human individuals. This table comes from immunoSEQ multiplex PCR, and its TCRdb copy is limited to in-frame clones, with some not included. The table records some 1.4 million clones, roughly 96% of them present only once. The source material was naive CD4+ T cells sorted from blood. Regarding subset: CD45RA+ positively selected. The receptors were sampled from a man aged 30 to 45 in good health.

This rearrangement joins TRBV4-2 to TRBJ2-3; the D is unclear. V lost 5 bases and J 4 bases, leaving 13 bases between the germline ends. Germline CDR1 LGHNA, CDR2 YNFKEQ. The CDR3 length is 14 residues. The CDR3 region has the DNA TGTGCCAGCAGCTCCCCGCTGCTCCCAGATACGCAGTATTTT. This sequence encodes CASSSPLLPDTQYF.

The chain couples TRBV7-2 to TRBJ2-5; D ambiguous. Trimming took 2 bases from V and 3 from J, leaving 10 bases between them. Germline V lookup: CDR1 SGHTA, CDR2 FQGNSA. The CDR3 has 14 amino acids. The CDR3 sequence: CASSLQAGKETQYF. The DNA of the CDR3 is TGTGCCAGCAGCTTACAAGCAGGAAAAGAGACCCAGTACTTC.

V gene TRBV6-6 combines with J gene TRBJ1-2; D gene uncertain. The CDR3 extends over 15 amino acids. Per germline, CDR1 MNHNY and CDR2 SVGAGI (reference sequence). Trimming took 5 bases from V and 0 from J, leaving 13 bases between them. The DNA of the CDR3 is TGTGCCAGCAGTAAATCCGTCGAAGCTAACTATGGCTACACCTTC. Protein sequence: CASSKSVEANYGYTF.

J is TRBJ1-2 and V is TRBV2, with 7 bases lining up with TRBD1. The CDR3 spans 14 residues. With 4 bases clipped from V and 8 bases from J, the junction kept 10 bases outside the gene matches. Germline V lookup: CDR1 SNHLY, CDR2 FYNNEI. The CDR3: CASSADRVIRGYTF. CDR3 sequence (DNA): TGTGCCAGCAGTGCTGACAGGGTTATTCGGGGCTACACCTTC.

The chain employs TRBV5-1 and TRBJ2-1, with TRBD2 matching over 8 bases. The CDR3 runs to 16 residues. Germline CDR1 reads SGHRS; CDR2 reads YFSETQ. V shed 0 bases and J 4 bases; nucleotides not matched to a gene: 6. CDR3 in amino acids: CASSLEAGAIYNEQFF. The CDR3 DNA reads TGCGCCAGCAGCTTGGAAGCGGGAGCGATATACAATGAGCAGTTCTTC.

The CDR3 here is CASSVSGSAYNEQFF. The CDR3 DNA follows: TGTGCCAGTAGTGTGAGCGGGAGTGCGTACAATGAGCAGTTCTTC. The chain uses TRBV19 and TRBJ2-1; the match to TRBD2 covers 8 bases. V was clipped by 5 bases and J by 4 bases; unmatched bases: 7. This CDR3 is built from 15 residues. The V gene's germline CDR1 is LNHDA and CDR2 SQIVND (reference sequence).

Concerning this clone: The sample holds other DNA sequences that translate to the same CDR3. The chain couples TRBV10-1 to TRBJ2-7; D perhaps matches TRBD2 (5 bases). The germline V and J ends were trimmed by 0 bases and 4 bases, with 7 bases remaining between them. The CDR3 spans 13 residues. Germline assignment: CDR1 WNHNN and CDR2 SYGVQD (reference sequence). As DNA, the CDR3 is TGCGCCAGCAGTGAGTCGGGAGTATACGAGCAGTACTTC. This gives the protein CASSESGVYEQYF.

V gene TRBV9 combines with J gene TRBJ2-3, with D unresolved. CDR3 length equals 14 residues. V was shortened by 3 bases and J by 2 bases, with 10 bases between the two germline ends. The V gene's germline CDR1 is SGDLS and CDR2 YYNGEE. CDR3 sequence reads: CASSDTANTDTQYF. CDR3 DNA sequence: TGTGCCAGCAGCGACACAGCCAACACAGATACGCAGTATTTT. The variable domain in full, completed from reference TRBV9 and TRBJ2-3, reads DSGVTQTPKHLITATGQRVTLRCSPRSGDLSVYWYQQSLDQGLQFLIQYYNGEERAKGNILERFSAQQFPDLHSELNLSSLELGDSALYFCASSDTANTDTQYFGPGTRLTVL.

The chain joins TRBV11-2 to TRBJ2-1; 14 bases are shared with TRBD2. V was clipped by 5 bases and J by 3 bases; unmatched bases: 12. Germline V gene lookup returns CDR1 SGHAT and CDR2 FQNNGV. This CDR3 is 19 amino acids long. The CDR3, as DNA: TGTGCCAGCAGCACCCGGACTAGCGGGAGGACTTGGGACTACAATGAGCAGTTCTTC. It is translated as CASSTRTSGRTWDYNEQFF.

The CDR3 sequence is CASSYRRLAGVDEQFF. In nucleotides, the CDR3 is TGTGCCAGCAGTTACCGTCGGCTAGCGGGAGTAGATGAGCAGTTCTTC. V gene TRBV6-5 combines with J gene TRBJ2-1, with TRBD2 identical over 10 bases. Unmatched junction bases numbered 9, after V lost 2 bases and J lost 8 bases. This CDR3 contains 16 residues. In germline, CDR1 is MNHEY, CDR2 SVGAGI.

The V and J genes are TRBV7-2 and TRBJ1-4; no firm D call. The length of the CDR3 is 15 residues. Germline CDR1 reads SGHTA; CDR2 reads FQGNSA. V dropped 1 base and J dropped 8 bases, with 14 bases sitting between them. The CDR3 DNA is TGTGCCAGCAGCTTAGAATTTGGGTCGGGGGAAAAACTGTTTTTT. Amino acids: CASSLEFGSGEKLFF.

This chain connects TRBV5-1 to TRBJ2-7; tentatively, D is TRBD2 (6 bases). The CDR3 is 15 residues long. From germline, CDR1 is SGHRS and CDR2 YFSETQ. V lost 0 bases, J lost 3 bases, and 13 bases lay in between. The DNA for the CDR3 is TGCGCCAGCAGCTTGGTTGGCGGGACCAACTACGAGCAGTACTTC. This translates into CASSLVGGTNYEQYF.

CDR3 in DNA: TGCGCCAGCAGCTTGGGAGGTCAGTCGCGCTACACCTTC. Amino acid sequence: CASSLGGQSRYTF. The genes are TRBV5-1 and TRBJ1-2, with no clear D. The V end lost 0 bases, the J end lost 9 bases, and 12 bases lay between the germline ends. The germline V gene encodes CDR1 SGHRS and CDR2 YFSETQ. CDR3 length equals 13 residues.

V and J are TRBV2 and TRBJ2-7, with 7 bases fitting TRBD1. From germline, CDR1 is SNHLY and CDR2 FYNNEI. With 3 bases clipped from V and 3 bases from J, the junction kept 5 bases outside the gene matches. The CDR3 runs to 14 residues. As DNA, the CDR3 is TGTGCCAGCAGTGAGGAAGGACAGGACTACGAGCAGTACTTC. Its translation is CASSEEGQDYEQYF.

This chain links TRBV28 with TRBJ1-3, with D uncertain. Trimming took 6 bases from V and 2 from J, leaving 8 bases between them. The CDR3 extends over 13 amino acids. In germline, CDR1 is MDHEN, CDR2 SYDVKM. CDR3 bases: TGTGCCAGCAGCGACGGAACTGGAAACACCATATATTTT. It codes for CASSDGTGNTIYF.

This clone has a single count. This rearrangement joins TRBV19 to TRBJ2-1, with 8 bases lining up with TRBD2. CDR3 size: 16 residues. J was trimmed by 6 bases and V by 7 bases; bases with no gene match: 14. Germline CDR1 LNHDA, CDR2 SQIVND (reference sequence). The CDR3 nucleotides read TGTGCCAGTACCCGAGCGGAGGGACTAGGTACCAATGAGCAGTTCTTC. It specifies CASTRAEGLGTNEQFF.

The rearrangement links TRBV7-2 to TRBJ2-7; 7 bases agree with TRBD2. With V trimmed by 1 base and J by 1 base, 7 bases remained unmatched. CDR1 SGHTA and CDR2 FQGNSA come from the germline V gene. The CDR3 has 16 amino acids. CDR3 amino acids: CASSLGGGSGSYEQYF. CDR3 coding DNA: TGTGCCAGCAGCTTAGGCGGGGGTAGCGGTTCCTACGAGCAGTACTTC.

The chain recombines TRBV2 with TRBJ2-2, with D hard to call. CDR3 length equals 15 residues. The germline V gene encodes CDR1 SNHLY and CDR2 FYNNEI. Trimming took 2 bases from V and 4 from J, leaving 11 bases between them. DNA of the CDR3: TGTGCCAGCAGTGAATCACGAGTCCCCACCGGGGAGCTGTTTTTT. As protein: CASSESRVPTGELFF.

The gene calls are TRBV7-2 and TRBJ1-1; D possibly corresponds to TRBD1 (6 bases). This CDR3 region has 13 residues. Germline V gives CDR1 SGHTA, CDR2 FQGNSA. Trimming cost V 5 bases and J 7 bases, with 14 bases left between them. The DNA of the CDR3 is TGTGCCAGCAGCACGAGGGGGGGCGGTGAAGCTTTCTTT. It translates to CASSTRGGGEAFF.

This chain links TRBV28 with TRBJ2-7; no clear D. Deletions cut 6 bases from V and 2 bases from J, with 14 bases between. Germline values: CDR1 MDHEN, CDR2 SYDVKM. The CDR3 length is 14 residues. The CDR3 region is CASRPGRQTYEQYF. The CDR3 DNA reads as TGTGCCAGCAGGCCCGGACGGCAGACCTACGAGCAGTACTTC. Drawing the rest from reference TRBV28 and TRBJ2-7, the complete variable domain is DVKVTQSSRYLVKRTGEKVFLECVQDMDHENMFWYRQDPGLGLRLIYFSYDVKMKEKGDIPEGYSVSREKKERFSLILESASTNQTSMYLCASRPGRQTYEQYFGPGTRLTVT.

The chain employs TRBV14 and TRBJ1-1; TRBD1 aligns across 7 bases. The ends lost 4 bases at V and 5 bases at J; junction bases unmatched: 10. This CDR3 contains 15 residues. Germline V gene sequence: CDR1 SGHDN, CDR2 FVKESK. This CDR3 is CASSRQRGGVTEAFF. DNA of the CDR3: TGTGCCAGCAGCCGGCAGAGAGGGGGCGTTACTGAAGCTTTCTTT.

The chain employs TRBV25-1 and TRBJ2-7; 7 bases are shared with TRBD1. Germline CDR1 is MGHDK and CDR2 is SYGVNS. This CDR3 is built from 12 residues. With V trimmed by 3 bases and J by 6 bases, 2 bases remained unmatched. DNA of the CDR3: TGTGCCAGCAGTGACGACAGGGCCGAGCAGTACTTC. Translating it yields CASSDDRAEQYF.

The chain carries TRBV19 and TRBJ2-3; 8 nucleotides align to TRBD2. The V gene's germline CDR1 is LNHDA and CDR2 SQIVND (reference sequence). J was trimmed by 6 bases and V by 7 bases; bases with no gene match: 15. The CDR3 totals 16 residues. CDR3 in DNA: TGTGCCAGTAAAAGACTCGGGACTAGTCTTTCCGATACGCAGTATTTT. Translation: CASKRLGTSLSDTQYF.